This T cell receptor (beta chain) came from a study of T cell repertoires in cytomegalovirus infection. Across the whole study: Evidence of both CMV infection and a matching HLA type came from public TCR beta signatures. Regarding the study as a whole: CMV-specific HLA-C-restricted TCR beta clonotypes dominated the ex vivo response. Carriers of CMV plus the relevant HLA were identified by cumulative public TCR beta family frequency.

The sample holds a few counts of this clonotype. What it recognizes is unknown. This CDR3 is built from 16 residues. CDR1 is SNHLY, CDR2 FYNNEI, per germline. Losses at the gene ends were 5 bases for V and 1 base for J; bases not matched to a gene: 6. In TCRdb, the reads were re-called with MiXCR into one record per CDR3 protein. The profile covers approximately 190,000 distinct CDR3 sequences, with 28% appearing a single time and approximately 30% taken by the ten largest. This clonotype originated in a human donor in good health (CMV status not recorded). Some clones in this sample may be carry-over from other donors' samples. The specimen sequenced was PBMCs. The chain couples TRBV2 to TRBJ2-7, with 12 bases aligning to TRBD2. The CDR3 protein is CASSSLAGGLSYEQYF. The CDR3 nucleotides read TGTGCCAGCAGTTCGCTAGCGGGGGGGCTGTCCTACGAGCAGTACTTC.